This T cell receptor (beta chain) was recorded in a study of OX40 agonist ivuxolimab in advanced cancers. Study overall: Partial responses, seen in three patients, involved one hepatocellular carcinoma and two cutaneous melanomas. Study observations and caveats: It was also the case that some nonresponders had low normalized T-cell clonal expansion. CD8+ T cells were the subset that, on average, had more expanded clones than CD4+.

For this clone: Its antigen is undetermined.

Sequencing used immunoSEQ multiplex PCR; TCRdb keeps in-frame clones, though not all of them. The sample records 40,000 to 50,000 clones, about four fifths being singletons. The junction had 5 bases not matched to a gene; V was cut back by 3 bases and J by 3 bases. There are 15 residues in the CDR3. The germline V gene has CDR1 SGHVS and CDR2 FNYEAQ. The TCR was taken from an adult with an advanced solid tumor such as melanoma, head and neck, liver or kidney cancer. The material was CD4+ or CD8+ T cells sorted from blood, obtained in a trial of the OX40 agonist ivuxolimab. This sequence joins TRBV7-6 and TRBJ2-7, with TRBD2 matching 10 bases. The CDR3 nucleotides are TGTGCCAGCAGCTTCGAGGCTAGCGGGAGCTACGAGCAGTACTTC. It is translated as CASSFEASGSYEQYF.